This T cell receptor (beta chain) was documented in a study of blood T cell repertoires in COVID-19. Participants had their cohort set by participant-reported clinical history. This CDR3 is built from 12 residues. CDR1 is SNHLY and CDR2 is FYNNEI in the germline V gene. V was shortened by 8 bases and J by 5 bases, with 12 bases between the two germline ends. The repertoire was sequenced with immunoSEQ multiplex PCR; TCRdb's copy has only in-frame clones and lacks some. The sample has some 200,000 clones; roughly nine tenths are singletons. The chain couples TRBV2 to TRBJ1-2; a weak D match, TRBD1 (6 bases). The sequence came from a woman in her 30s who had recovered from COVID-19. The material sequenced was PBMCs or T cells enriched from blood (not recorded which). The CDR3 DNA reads TGTGCCAGCGAAACAGGGACATATGGCTACACCTTC. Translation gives CASETGTYGYTF.